What follows is one T cell receptor (beta chain) and its context. What it recognizes is unknown. TCRdb's copy holds only in-frame clones and misses some; the assay was immunoSEQ multiplex PCR. The sample lists 150,000 to 200,000 clones; 88% were seen once. This sample is drawn from a study of cytotoxic CD8 clonotypes in ibrutinib-treated CLL. Study overall: The response samples were taken once patients had been treated for a median of about 12 months, range 6 to 36. When averaged across all of the samples, the counts came to around 260,000 productive templates and tens of thousands of productive rearrangements.

General study findings and limits: Clonality (at baseline) was higher than in age-matched healthy donors and tracked circulating CD8+ T-cell counts.

The CDR3 totals 17 residues. The V and J ends lost 4 bases and 0 bases respectively, with 15 bases between them. Per the germline V gene, CDR1 is MNHEY and CDR2 is SMNVEV (reference sequence). The starting material was PBMCs, obtained at disease progression, from a patient treated with ibrutinib. The receptor was isolated from a human donor with chronic lymphocytic leukemia. J is TRBJ2-2 and V is TRBV27, with no clear D. The CDR3 here is CASSSPLKGSNTGELFF. In DNA form, the CDR3 reads TGTGCCAGCAGTTCCCCGTTAAAGGGATCGAACACCGGGGAGCTGTTTTTT.